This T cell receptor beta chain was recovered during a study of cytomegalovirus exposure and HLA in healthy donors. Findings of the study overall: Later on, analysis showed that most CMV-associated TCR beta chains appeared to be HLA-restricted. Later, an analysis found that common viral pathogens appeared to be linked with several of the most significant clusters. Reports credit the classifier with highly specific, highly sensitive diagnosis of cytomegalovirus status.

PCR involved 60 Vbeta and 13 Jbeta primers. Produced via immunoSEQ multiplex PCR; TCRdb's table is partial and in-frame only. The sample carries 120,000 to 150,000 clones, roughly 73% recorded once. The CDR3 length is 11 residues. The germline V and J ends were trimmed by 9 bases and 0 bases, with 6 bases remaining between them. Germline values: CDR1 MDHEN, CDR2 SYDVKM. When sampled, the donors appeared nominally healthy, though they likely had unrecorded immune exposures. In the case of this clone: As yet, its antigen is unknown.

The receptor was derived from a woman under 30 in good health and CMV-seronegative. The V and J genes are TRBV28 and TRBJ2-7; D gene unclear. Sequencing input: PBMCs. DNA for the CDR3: TGTGCCAGTGCTAACTCCTACGAGCAGTACTTC. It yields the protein CASANSYEQYF.